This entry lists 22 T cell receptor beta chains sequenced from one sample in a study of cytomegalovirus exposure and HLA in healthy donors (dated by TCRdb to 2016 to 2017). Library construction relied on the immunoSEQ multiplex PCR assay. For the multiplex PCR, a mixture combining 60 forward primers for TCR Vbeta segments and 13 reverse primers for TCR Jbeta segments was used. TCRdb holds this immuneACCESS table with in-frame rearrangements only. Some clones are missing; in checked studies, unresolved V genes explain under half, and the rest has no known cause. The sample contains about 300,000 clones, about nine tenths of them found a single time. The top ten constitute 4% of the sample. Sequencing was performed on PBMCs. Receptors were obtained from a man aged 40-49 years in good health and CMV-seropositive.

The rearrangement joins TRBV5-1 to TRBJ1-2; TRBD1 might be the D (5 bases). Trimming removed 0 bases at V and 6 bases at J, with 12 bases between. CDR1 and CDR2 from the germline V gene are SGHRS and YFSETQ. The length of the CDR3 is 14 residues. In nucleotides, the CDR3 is TGCGCCAGCAGCTTGGCCCGCGGGGCCGATGGCTACACCTTC. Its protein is CASSLARGADGYTF.

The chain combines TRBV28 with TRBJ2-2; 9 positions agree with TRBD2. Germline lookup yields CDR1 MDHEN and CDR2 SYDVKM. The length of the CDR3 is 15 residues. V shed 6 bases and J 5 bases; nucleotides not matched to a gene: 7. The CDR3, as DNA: TGTGCCAGCAGCCCGAGGACTAGCGCAACCGGGGAGCTGTTTTTT. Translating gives CASSPRTSATGELFF.

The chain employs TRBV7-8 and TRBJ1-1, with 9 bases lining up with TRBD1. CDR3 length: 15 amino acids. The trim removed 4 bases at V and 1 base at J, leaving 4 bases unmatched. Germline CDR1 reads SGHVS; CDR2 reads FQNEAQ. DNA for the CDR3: TGTGCCAGCAGCTCTTTGACAGGGGGGAACACTGAAGCTTTCTTT. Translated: CASSSLTGGNTEAFF.

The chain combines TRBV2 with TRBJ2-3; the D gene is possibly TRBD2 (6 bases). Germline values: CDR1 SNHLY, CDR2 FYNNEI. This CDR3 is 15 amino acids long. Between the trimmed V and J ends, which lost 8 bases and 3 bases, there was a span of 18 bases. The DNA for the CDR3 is TGTGCCAGCTATACAGCTAGCGCCGCTACAGATACGCAGTATTTT. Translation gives CASYTASAATDTQYF.

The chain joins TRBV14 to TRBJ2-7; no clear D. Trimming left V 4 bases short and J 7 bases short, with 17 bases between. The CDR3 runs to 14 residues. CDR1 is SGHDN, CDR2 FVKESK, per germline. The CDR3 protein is CASSPGSTSWEQYF. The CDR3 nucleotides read TGTGCCAGCAGCCCGGGTTCTACGAGTTGGGAGCAGTACTTC.

The CDR3 spells CAWSAFRDLNYGYTF. The CDR3 nucleotides are TGTGCCTGGAGTGCGTTCCGAGACTTAAACTATGGCTACACCTTC. The rearrangement links TRBV30 to TRBJ1-2; no reliable D call. The V and J ends lost 1 base and 2 bases respectively, with 14 bases between them. The CDR3 consists of 15 residues. Looked up from germline, CDR1 is GTSNPN and CDR2 is SVGIG (reference sequence).

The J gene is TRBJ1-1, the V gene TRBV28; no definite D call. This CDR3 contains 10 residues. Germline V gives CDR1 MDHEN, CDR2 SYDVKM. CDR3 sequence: CVFRPPEAFF. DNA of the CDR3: TGTGTTTTCAGGCCCCCTGAAGCTTTCTTT. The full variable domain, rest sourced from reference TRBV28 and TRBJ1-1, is DVKVTQSSRYLVKRTGEKVFLECVQDMDHENMFWYRQDPGLGLRLIYFSYDVKMKEKGDIPEGYSVSREKKERFSLILESASTNQTSMYLCVFRPPEAFFGQGTRLTVV.

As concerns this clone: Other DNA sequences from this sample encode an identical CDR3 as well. CDR3 residues: CSVVRDTQYF. CDR3 in DNA: TGCAGCGTTGTACGGGATACGCAGTATTTT. V is TRBV29-1 and J is TRBJ2-3; D gene unclear. The V and J ends lost 4 bases and 6 bases respectively, with 5 bases between them. This CDR3 region has 10 residues. Looked up from germline, CDR1 is SQVTM and CDR2 is ANQGSEA.

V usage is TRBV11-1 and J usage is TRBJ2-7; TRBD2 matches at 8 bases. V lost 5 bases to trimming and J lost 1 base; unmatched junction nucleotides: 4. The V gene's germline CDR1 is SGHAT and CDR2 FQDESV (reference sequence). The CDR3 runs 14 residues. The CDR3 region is CASSRQRGSYEQYF. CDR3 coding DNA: TGTGCCAGCAGCCGGCAGCGGGGGTCCTACGAGCAGTACTTC.

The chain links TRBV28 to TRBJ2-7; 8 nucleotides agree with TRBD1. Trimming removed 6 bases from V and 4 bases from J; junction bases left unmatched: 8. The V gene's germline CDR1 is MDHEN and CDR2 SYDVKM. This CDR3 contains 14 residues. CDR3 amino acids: CASSWTGFPYEQYF. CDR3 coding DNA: TGTGCCAGCAGCTGGACAGGGTTTCCGTACGAGCAGTACTTC.

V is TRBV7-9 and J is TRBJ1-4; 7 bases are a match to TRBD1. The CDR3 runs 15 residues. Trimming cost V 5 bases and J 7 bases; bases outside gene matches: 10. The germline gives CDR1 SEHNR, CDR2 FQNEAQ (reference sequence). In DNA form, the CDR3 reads TGTGCCAGCAGCGTCGAGGGGGCAGTTGGTGAAAAACTGTTTTTT. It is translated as CASSVEGAVGEKLFF.

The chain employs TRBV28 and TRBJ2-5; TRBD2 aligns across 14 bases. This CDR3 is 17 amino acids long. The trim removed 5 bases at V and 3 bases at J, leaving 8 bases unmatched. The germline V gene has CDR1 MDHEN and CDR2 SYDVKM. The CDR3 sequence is CASSATSGRASEETQYF. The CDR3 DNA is TGTGCCAGCAGTGCGACTAGCGGGAGGGCCTCGGAAGAGACCCAGTACTTC.

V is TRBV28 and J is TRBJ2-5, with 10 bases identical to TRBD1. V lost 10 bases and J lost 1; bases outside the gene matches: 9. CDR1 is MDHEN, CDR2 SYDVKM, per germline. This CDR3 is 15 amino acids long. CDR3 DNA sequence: TGTGCCACCTCCGGGACAGGGGACTTCCAAGAGACCCAGTACTTC. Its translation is CATSGTGDFQETQYF.

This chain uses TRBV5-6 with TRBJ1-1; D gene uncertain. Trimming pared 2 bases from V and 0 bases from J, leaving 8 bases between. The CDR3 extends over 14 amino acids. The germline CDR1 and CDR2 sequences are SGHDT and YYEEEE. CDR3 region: CASSFAGLNTEAFF. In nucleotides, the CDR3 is TGTGCCAGCAGCTTTGCGGGCCTGAACACTGAAGCTTTCTTT.

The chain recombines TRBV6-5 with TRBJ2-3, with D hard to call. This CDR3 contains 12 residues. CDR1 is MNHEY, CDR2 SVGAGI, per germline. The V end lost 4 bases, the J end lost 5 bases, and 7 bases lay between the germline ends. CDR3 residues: CASSSAVDTQYF. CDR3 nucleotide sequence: TGTGCCAGCAGTTCGGCGGTAGATACGCAGTATTTT.

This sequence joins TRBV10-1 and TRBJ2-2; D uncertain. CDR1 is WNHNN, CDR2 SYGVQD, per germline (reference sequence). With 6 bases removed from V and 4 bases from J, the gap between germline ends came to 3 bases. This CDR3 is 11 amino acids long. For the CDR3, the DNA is TGCGCCAGCAGCAGCACCGGGGAGCTGTTTTTT. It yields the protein CASSSTGELFF.

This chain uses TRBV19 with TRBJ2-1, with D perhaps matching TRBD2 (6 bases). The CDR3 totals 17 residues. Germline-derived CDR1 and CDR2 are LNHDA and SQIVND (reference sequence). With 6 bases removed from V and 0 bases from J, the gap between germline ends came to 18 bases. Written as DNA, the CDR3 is TGTGCCAGTAGAAGGGCCCGGCTGGGGGGCTCCTACAATGAGCAGTTCTTC. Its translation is CASRRARLGGSYNEQFF.

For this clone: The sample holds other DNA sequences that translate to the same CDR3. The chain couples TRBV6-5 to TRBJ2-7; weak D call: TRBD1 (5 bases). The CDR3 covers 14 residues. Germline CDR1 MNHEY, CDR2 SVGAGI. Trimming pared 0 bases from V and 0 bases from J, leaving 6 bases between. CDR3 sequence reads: CASSYSQGSYEQYF. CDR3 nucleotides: TGTGCCAGCAGTTACTCCCAGGGCTCCTACGAGCAGTACTTC.

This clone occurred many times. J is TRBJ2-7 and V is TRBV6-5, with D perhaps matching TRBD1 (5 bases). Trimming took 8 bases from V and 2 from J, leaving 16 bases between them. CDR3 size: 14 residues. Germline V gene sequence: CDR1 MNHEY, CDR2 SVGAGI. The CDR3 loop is CASYSGHRAYEQYF. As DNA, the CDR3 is TGTGCCAGCTACTCAGGGCACCGGGCCTACGAGCAGTACTTC.

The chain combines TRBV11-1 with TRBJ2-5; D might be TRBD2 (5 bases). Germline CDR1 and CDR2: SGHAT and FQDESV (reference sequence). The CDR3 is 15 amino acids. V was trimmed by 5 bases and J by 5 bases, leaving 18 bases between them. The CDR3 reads CASSAPRPGSETQYF. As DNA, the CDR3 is TGTGCCAGCAGCGCTCCCCGTCCGGGGTCCGAGACCCAGTACTTC.

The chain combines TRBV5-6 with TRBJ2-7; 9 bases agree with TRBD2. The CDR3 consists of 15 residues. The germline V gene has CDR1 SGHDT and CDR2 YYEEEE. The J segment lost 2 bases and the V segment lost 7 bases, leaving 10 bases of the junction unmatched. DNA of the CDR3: TGTGCCAGCCACAGCCCCAGCGGGAGGCCCTACGAGCAGTACTTC. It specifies CASHSPSGRPYEQYF.

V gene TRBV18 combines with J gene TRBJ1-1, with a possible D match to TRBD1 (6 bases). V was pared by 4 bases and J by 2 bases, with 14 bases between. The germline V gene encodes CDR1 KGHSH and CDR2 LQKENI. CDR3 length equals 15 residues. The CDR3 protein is CASSLEGVFNTEAFF. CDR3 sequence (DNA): TGTGCCAGCTCACTTGAGGGGGTTTTCAACACTGAAGCTTTCTTT. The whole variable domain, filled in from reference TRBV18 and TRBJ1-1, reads NAGVMQNPRHLVRRRGQEARLRCSPMKGHSHVYWYRQLPEEGLKFMVYLQKENIIDESGMPKERFSAEFPKEGPSILRIQQVVRGDSAAYFCASSLEGVFNTEAFFGQGTRLTVV.